This T cell receptor (beta chain) was sequenced in a study of shared clonotypes between healthy human individuals. Whole-study context: Each donor had three CD4 naive, three CD4 memory, two CD8 naive and one CD8 memory plate. General study results and limits: In a handful of donors, around 4.5% of naive CD4 clonotypes appeared in common. Exclusively blood specimens were collected; tissue repertoires likely differ.

As regards this clone: Its antigen is currently unknown.

The CDR3 totals 16 residues. CDR1 and CDR2 (germline): MDHEN, SYDVKM. Trimming took 5 bases from V and 6 from J; bases not matched to a gene: 10. Per the original methods: Without quality scores, immunoSEQ junctional reads could not be filtered like full-length reads. Only in-frame clones appear in the TCRdb table, and some are missing; sequencing was by immunoSEQ multiplex PCR. The DNA was the basis for D and trimming; V, J and clone size are from that table. The sample lists 2 million to 2.5 million clones, approximately 93% occurring once. This chain links TRBV28 with TRBJ2-1, with 10 bases matching TRBD1. Specimen: naive CD4+ T cells from PBMCs. Subset here: CD45RA+ positively selected. The TCR originated in a young man in good health. Some clones in this sample may be carry-over from other donors' samples. This chain's CDR3 is CASSPLGDRGGNEQFF. CDR3 coding DNA: TGTGCCAGCAGTCCCCTGGGGGACAGGGGTGGCAATGAGCAGTTCTTC.